Listed below are T cell receptor beta chains from one sample, sequenced in a study of blood T cell repertoires in COVID-19. Assay: immunoSEQ multiplex PCR; the TCRdb copy retains only in-frame clones and omits some. The repertoire has 100,000 to 150,000 clones, 85% of them found once; the top ten carry 20% to 30%. Sequencing was done on a sample of peripheral blood. The source of these receptors is a woman older than 75 with acute or convalescent COVID-19. Each CDR3 is given with its conserved first and last residue. The order of the fields is J gene, D gene, V gene, CDR3 protein, CDR3 DNA. D genes are given only for firm matches.

J: TRBJ1-5
D: -
V: TRBV18
CDR3: CASSPSGHSNQPQHF
DNA: TGTGCCAGCTCACCGTCAGGACATAGCAATCAGCCCCAGCATTTT

J: TRBJ1-6
D: TRBD1
V: TRBV19
CDR3: CASSIDRTGDSPLHF
DNA: TGTGCCAGTAGTATAGATAGGACAGGTGATTCACCCCTCCACTTT

J: TRBJ1-1
D: -
V: TRBV7-3
CDR3: CASSLGARNTEAFF
DNA: TGTGCCAGCAGCTTGGGGGCGAGGAACACTGAAGCTTTCTTT

J: TRBJ1-3
D: -
V: TRBV12-5
CDR3: CASGLAGDSRIGNTIYF
DNA: TGTGCTAGTGGTTTGGCCGGGGACTCAAGGATCGGAAACACCATATATTTT

J: TRBJ1-3
D: TRBD1
V: TRBV5-1
CDR3: CASSLRRGSRNTIYF
DNA: TGCGCCAGCAGCTTGCGCAGGGGGTCGAGAAACACCATATATTTT

J: TRBJ1-3
D: -
V: TRBV6-1
CDR3: CASRPGGRDGNTIYF
DNA: TGTGCCAGCAGGCCCGGGGGTCGGGATGGAAACACCATATATTTT

J: TRBJ1-2
D: TRBD1
V: TRBV5-1
CDR3: CASSPGQGYGYTF
DNA: TGCGCCAGCAGCCCGGGACAGGGGTATGGCTACACCTTC

J: TRBJ2-3
D: -
V: TRBV5-4
CDR3: CASNLGGADTQYF
DNA: TGTGCCAGCAACTTGGGGGGCGCAGATACGCAGTATTTT

J: TRBJ1-6
D: TRBD1
V: TRBV10-3
CDR3: CATGTGVLGSPLHF
DNA: TGTGCCACGGGTACAGGGGTTTTAGGATCACCCCTCCACTTT

J: TRBJ1-5
D: -
V: TRBV2
CDR3: CASSDHYQPQHF
DNA: TGTGCCAGCAGTGACCACTATCAGCCCCAGCATTTT